The source of this TCR beta chain is a study of T cell responses to AZD1222 COVID-19 vaccine. Regarding the study as a whole: Among AZD1222 vaccinees, only six or seven were seropositive at baseline. Among vaccine-associated CD4 TCRs, coverage spanned spike, with dominance at 160-218 and 743-854. The donors showed a predominance of white British ancestry and of females, with possible underestimation of clonal diversity.

Note on this clone: Its matching antigen is unknown.

Data came from immunoSEQ multiplex PCR; TCRdb stores just in-frame clones and leaves some out. The sample yields around 99,000 clones, about 89% seen once. The length of the CDR3 is 13 residues. The germline V gene encodes CDR1 MDHEN and CDR2 SYDVKM. J gave up 7 bases and V 3 bases, and 5 bases lay outside the gene matches. Second doses were pooled across both intervals (about 4 or about 12 weeks). The TCR sequence derives from an adult who received the AZD1222 COVID-19 vaccine. The V gene is TRBV28, the J gene TRBJ1-2; 7 bases map to TRBD1. The sequences come from peripheral blood, collected 28 days after the second AZD1222 dose. CDR3 loop: CASSLSGGVGYTF. In DNA, the CDR3 is TGTGCCAGCAGTTTGTCAGGGGGAGTTGGCTACACCTTC.